The clone carrying this T cell receptor beta chain was observed at least ten times. The source of the sample is a study of regulatory T cells in long-lasting Graves disease. The overall study: Recently diagnosed Graves' patients had received antithyroid drugs for under 3 months.

The time point: newly diagnosed GD, antithyroid drugs for less than 3 months. The TCR library was prepared using RNA isolated from PBMCs. The CDR3 extends over 15 amino acids. Trimming took 5 bases from V and 4 from J; bases not matched to a gene: 12. Germline V gives CDR1 SGHRS, CDR2 YFSETQ. iRepertoire HTBI primers and Arm-PCR of CDR3 regions built TCR beta libraries. TCRdb recomputed calls from the multiplex PCR reads with MiXCR, one row per CDR3 protein. The table includes almost 450,000 distinct CDR3 sequences, roughly 15% detected once. This same sample was also taken into another study, of T cells in Graves' hyperthyroidism and ophthalmopathy.

J is TRBJ2-7 and V is TRBV5-1, with 7 nucleotides matching TRBD1. The TCR comes from a woman aged 25 to 39 with Graves disease. Sample: peripheral blood mononuclear cells (PBMCs), taken at new diagnosis, from a patient treated with antithyroid drugs. As DNA, the CDR3 is TGCGCCAGCAGTTTGACCGGGACAGCGTCTTACGAGCAGTACTTC. Translating gives CASSLTGTASYEQYF.